The 7 T cell receptor beta chains below come from one sample, sequenced in a study of T-cell reconstitution after alpha-beta-depleted transplantation in children. Unique molecular identifiers were used to barcode this TCRbeta library. One entry per CDR3 protein, called by TCRdb with MiXCR from the PCR reads. The repertoire holds some 590,000 distinct CDR3 sequences, 10% seen once, with 4% in the top ten. The starting material was PBMCs from the stem cell graft donor, obtained from the stem cell graft. The receptors shown here come from a human donor who donated a stem cell graft to a child with acute myeloid leukemia.

The rearrangement uses TRBV9 and TRBJ2-1; TRBD2 matches at 16 bases. Germline V gene data show CDR1 as SGDLS and CDR2 as YYNGEE. The CDR3 is 18 amino acids. J gave up 4 bases and V 4 bases, and 8 bases lay outside the gene matches. The CDR3 loop reads CASSPGTSGRAGYNEQFF. CDR3 in DNA: TGTGCCAGCAGCCCCGGGACTAGCGGGAGGGCCGGATACAATGAGCAGTTCTTC.

This clonotype showed up just a few times. This chain links TRBV12-3 or TRBV12-4 with TRBJ2-7; TRBD1 matches at 10 bases. J gave up 8 bases and V 6 bases, and 7 bases lay outside the gene matches. The CDR3 has 13 amino acids. The CDR3 is CASSFGQGEKQYF. Here the CDR3 DNA reads TGTGCCAGCAGCTTTGGACAGGGGGAAAAGCAGTACTTC.

V usage is TRBV30 and J usage is TRBJ2-1; TRBD2 aligns across 7 bases. There are 14 residues in the CDR3. The trim removed 5 bases at V and 4 bases at J, leaving 8 bases unmatched. Germline-derived CDR1 and CDR2 are GTSNPN and SVGIG (reference sequence). The CDR3 coding sequence is TGTGCCTGGGACCGGGACTACCGATACAATGAGCAGTTCTTC. Its translation is CAWDRDYRYNEQFF.

This clonotype was counted once. CDR3 nucleotides: TGTGCCAGCAGCCACCCACAGGGGGTCAGCAATCAGCCCCAGCATTTT. Protein sequence: CASSHPQGVSNQPQHF. The chain has TRBV14 and TRBJ1-5, with 8 bases lining up with TRBD1. J gave up 1 base and V 3 bases, and 5 bases lay outside the gene matches. Germline V gene data show CDR1 as SGHDN and CDR2 as FVKESK. The CDR3 loop spans 16 amino acids.

This clonotype turned up a few times. This chain joins TRBV9 and TRBJ2-7; 11 bases line up with TRBD2. Trimming removed 1 base from V and 2 bases from J; junction bases left unmatched: 2. The CDR3 runs to 15 residues. Germline CDR1 and CDR2: SGDLS and YYNGEE. CDR3 amino acids: CASSVTSGSTYEQYF. In DNA form, the CDR3 reads TGTGCCAGCAGCGTAACTAGCGGGAGTACCTACGAGCAGTACTTC.

This clonotype turned up a few times. The gene calls are TRBV20-1 and TRBJ1-4; perhaps TRBD1 as D (6 bases). V dropped 0 bases and J dropped 4 bases, with 9 bases sitting between them. In germline, CDR1 is DFQATT, CDR2 SNEGSKA (reference sequence). The CDR3 spans 14 residues. The CDR3 here is CSARDTGYNEKLFF. The CDR3 nucleotides read TGCAGTGCTAGAGACACAGGGTATAATGAAAAACTGTTTTTT.

The gene calls are TRBV15 and TRBJ2-7; unclear D gene. From germline, CDR1 is LNHNV and CDR2 YYDKDF (reference sequence). V lost 2 bases to trimming and J lost 3 bases, with 8 bases between them. The CDR3 loop spans 13 amino acids. The CDR3 DNA follows: TGTGCCACCAGCAGAAGTAACATCTACGAGCAGTACTTC. The encoded protein is CATSRSNIYEQYF. The full variable domain, with the rest looked up from reference TRBV15 and TRBJ2-7, is DAMVIQNPRYQVTQFGKPVTLSCSQTLNHNVMYWYQQKSSQAPKLLFHYYDKDFNNEADTPDNFQSRRPNTSFCFLDIRSPGLGDTAMYLCATSRSNIYEQYFGPGTRLTVT.